One and the same sample provided the 30 T cell receptor beta chains below, sequenced in a study of blood T cell repertoires in COVID-19 (dated by TCRdb to about 2020). The method was the immunoSEQ multiplex PCR assay. TCRdb provides this immuneACCESS table in a form limited to in-frame rearrangements. Some clones are lacking; in checked studies, under half of them reflect an unresolved V gene, and why the rest are absent is not known. The sample table records roughly 100,000 clones; 85% to 90% of these occur just once. Over 2.5% of the sample rests with the top ten. The sequenced material came from peripheral blood. The receptors were gathered from a man between 50 and 59 years old with active or convalescent COVID-19.

This rearrangement joins TRBV2 to TRBJ2-7; 11 positions agree with TRBD1. Germline lookup yields CDR1 SNHLY and CDR2 FYNNEI. With V trimmed by 10 bases and J by 3 bases, 5 bases remained unmatched. The length of the CDR3 is 13 residues. The CDR3 sequence is CAIAGTGGYEQYV. As DNA, the CDR3 is TGTGCCATTGCCGGGACAGGGGGCTACGAGCAGTACGTC.

This rearrangement joins TRBV28 to TRBJ1-2; no definite D call. CDR3 length: 13 residues. Germline values: CDR1 MDHEN, CDR2 SYDVKM. V was trimmed by 1 base and J by 0 bases, leaving 3 bases between them. Written as DNA, the CDR3 is TGTGCCAGCAGTTTATCTGCTAACTATGGCTACACCTTC. Amino acid sequence: CASSLSANYGYTF.

The chain carries TRBV19 and TRBJ1-2; possibly TRBD1 for D (5 bases). CDR3 size: 15 residues. The germline V gene encodes CDR1 LNHDA and CDR2 SQIVND (reference sequence). Trimming took 5 bases from V and 4 from J, leaving 17 bases between them. The CDR3 bases are TGTGCCAGTAGTTTTGCGACAGATCCCCCCTATGGCTACACCTTC. Its translation is CASSFATDPPYGYTF.

This chain joins TRBV7-2 and TRBJ2-4; 9 bases match TRBD1. V shed 4 bases and J 9 bases; nucleotides not matched to a gene: 4. CDR1 SGHTA and CDR2 FQGNSA come from the germline V gene. This CDR3 is built from 13 residues. The CDR3 reads CASSSQGAGIQYF. The CDR3 region has the DNA TGTGCCAGCAGCTCACAGGGGGCTGGCATTCAGTACTTC.

The chain couples TRBV18 to TRBJ2-7; tentatively, D is TRBD2 (6 bases). This CDR3 spans 14 amino acids. Per the germline V gene, CDR1 is KGHSH and CDR2 is LQKENI. V was trimmed by 0 bases and J by 1 base, leaving 7 bases between them. This chain's CDR3 is CASSPPTRSYEQYV. For the CDR3, the DNA is TGTGCCAGCTCACCACCGACTAGATCCTACGAGCAGTACGTC.

The chain employs TRBV7-6 and TRBJ1-1, with 7 positions matching TRBD1. Trimming cost V 2 bases and J 6 bases; bases outside gene matches: 9. The CDR3 covers 15 residues. In germline, CDR1 is SGHVS, CDR2 FNYEAQ. The CDR3 reads CASSLLGTANAEAFF. In DNA form, the CDR3 reads TGTGCCAGCAGCTTACTTGGGACAGCTAACGCTGAAGCTTTCTTT.

The V gene is TRBV30, the J gene TRBJ2-7; TRBD2 might be the D (5 bases). Germline CDR1 GTSNPN, CDR2 SVGIG (reference sequence). V dropped 6 bases and J dropped 3 bases, with 15 bases sitting between them. There are 13 residues in the CDR3. CDR3 protein: CACATVGSYEQYF. The CDR3 DNA reads TGTGCCTGCGCCACCGTGGGGAGCTACGAGCAGTACTTC.

The chain links TRBV5-1 to TRBJ2-1; TRBD1 is a possible D gene (6 bases). The V end was cut by 1 base, the J end by 5 bases, with 28 bases between. Germline V gives CDR1 SGHRS, CDR2 YFSETQ. This CDR3 is 20 amino acids long. The CDR3 DNA follows: TGCGCCAGCAGCTTGAGACAACAGGGTGCCCTCCAATACCGAGACAATGAGCAGTTCTTC. Protein sequence: CASSLRQQGALQYRDNEQFF.

The chain combines TRBV5-8 with TRBJ2-3; possibly TRBD1 for D (8 bases). Trimming removed 7 bases at V and 2 bases at J, with 20 bases between. Looked up from germline, CDR1 is SGHTS and CDR2 is YDEGEE. CDR3 length equals 16 residues. The CDR3 spells CASRSGRDRNTDTQYF. The CDR3 coding sequence is TGTGCCAGCCGTTCTGGGAGGGACAGGAACACAGATACGCAGTATTTT.

J is TRBJ1-1 and V is TRBV3-1 (or the pseudogene TRBV3-2), with D perhaps matching TRBD1 (6 bases). The CDR3 is 14 residues long. CDR1 is LGHDT and CDR2 is YNNKEL in the germline V gene (reference sequence). With 5 bases removed from V and 0 bases from J, the gap between germline ends came to 10 bases. For the CDR3, the DNA is TGTGCCAGCAGCTCTGGACAGATGAACACTGAAGCTTTCTTT. Protein: CASSSGQMNTEAFF.

The rearrangement joins TRBV15 to TRBJ2-7; D might be TRBD2 (5 bases). This CDR3 comprises 14 residues. Trimming took 0 bases from V and 0 from J, leaving 6 bases between them. Germline CDR1 and CDR2: LNHNV and YYDKDF (reference sequence). The CDR3: CATSRDGDSYEQYF. As DNA, the CDR3 is TGTGCCACCAGCAGAGACGGGGACTCCTACGAGCAGTACTTC.

The chain joins TRBV12-3 or TRBV12-4 to TRBJ1-1; 7 bases agree with TRBD1. The CDR3 spans 13 residues. Germline trimming cut 6 bases from V and 11 bases from J; bases unmatched to any gene: 12. The CDR3 is CASRTGTALSAFF. CDR3 DNA sequence: TGTGCCAGCAGGACTGGGACAGCCCTAAGTGCTTTCTTT.

This chain links TRBV5-1 with TRBJ2-7, with 9 bases fitting TRBD1. Germline V lookup: CDR1 SGHRS, CDR2 YFSETQ. The CDR3 consists of 14 residues. The V and J ends lost 1 base and 7 bases, in that order; junction bases with no gene match: 6. The CDR3 region is CASSLTGGLGEQYF. CDR3 DNA: TGCGCCAGCAGCTTGACAGGGGGCCTCGGAGAGCAGTACTTC.

This chain uses TRBV5-1 with TRBJ2-1; possible D gene TRBD1, 6 bases. V was pared by 2 bases and J by 3 bases, with 12 bases between. CDR3 length: 15 amino acids. The germline gives CDR1 SGHRS, CDR2 YFSETQ. CDR3 bases: TGCGCCAGCAGCTTAACAGGGATCCGCTACAATGAGCAGTTCTTC. This encodes CASSLTGIRYNEQFF.

The V call is TRBV11-2, the J call TRBJ2-5, with TRBD1 identical over 7 bases. CDR1 SGHAT and CDR2 FQNNGV come from the germline V gene. This CDR3 has 15 residues. V shed 1 base, J shed 5 bases, and the junction held 7 bases outside the gene matches. CDR3 sequence: CASSLARGGWETQYF. In DNA form, the CDR3 reads TGTGCCAGCAGCTTAGCTCGAGGGGGCTGGGAGACCCAGTACTTC.

The V call is TRBV24-1, the J call TRBJ2-1; D unclear. V was trimmed by 5 bases and J by 5 bases, leaving 3 bases between them. From germline, CDR1 is KGHDR and CDR2 SFDVKD. The CDR3 consists of 11 residues. CDR3 sequence: CATSGHNEQFF. DNA for the CDR3: TGTGCCACCAGTGGGCACAATGAGCAGTTCTTC.

The count of this clone is one. The chain couples TRBV25-1 to TRBJ1-2, with 8 bases matching TRBD1. Trimming at V came to 10 bases and at J to 5 bases, leaving 6 bases not matched to a gene. Per germline, CDR1 MGHDK and CDR2 SYGVNS. CDR3 length: 12 amino acids. CDR3: CATQGQVYGYTF. The CDR3 coding sequence is TGTGCCACCCAGGGACAGGTATATGGCTACACCTTC.

The genes are TRBV19 and TRBJ1-6, with no clear D. Germline V gives CDR1 LNHDA, CDR2 SQIVND (reference sequence). The V end lost 1 base, the J end lost 7 bases, and 8 bases lay between the germline ends. The CDR3 extends over 14 amino acids. The CDR3 DNA is TGTGCCAGTAGTATAGGAACGGGGAATTCACCCCTCCACTTT. It is translated as CASSIGTGNSPLHF.

CDR3: CASSHQTGRMETQYF. CDR3 sequence (DNA): TGCGCCAGCAGCCACCAGACAGGGCGAATGGAGACCCAGTACTTC. This sequence joins TRBV4-1 and TRBJ2-5; 7 bases align to TRBD1. The CDR3 runs 15 residues. CDR1 is MGHRA, CDR2 YSYEKL, per germline. V was clipped by 3 bases and J by 5 bases; unmatched bases: 9.

The gene calls are TRBV10-1 and TRBJ2-7, with 8 bases lining up with TRBD1. Trimming at V came to 5 bases and at J to 5 bases, leaving 5 bases not matched to a gene. The CDR3 length is 13 residues. Germline assignment: CDR1 WNHNN and CDR2 SYGVQD (reference sequence). In DNA form, the CDR3 reads TGCGCCAGCAGTAAACAGGGGGTCGACGAGCAGTACTTC. Protein sequence: CASSKQGVDEQYF.

The V and J genes are TRBV5-6 and TRBJ2-5, with a weak D call TRBD2 (5 bases). From germline, CDR1 is SGHDT and CDR2 YYEEEE. The CDR3 contains 13 residues. With 3 bases removed from V and 0 bases from J, the gap between germline ends came to 6 bases. For the CDR3, the DNA is TGTGCCAGCAGCTCGGACTACCAAGAGACCCAGTACTTC. Its translation: CASSSDYQETQYF.

This chain joins TRBV12-3 or TRBV12-4 and TRBJ1-1, with D possibly TRBD1 on 6 matching bases. This CDR3 spans 13 amino acids. The ends were cut back, 6 bases at V and 3 bases at J, with 11 bases in the middle. The CDR3 region has the DNA TGTGCCAGCAGCCGGGACACACACACTGAAGCTTTCTTT. Its protein product is CASSRDTHTEAFF.

J is TRBJ2-1 and V is TRBV3-1 (or the pseudogene TRBV3-2); 7 bases are shared with TRBD1. This CDR3 spans 16 amino acids. Germline CDR1 is LGHDT and CDR2 is YNNKEL (reference sequence). V lost 0 bases and J lost 0; bases outside the gene matches: 2. The DNA of the CDR3 is TGTGCCAGCAGCCAAGAAGGACAGGCCTCCTACAATGAGCAGTTCTTC. Amino acid sequence: CASSQEGQASYNEQFF.

This rearrangement joins TRBV6-6 to TRBJ2-5, with D tentatively TRBD1 (5 bases). CDR1 and CDR2 (germline): MNHNY, SVGAGI (reference sequence). CDR3 size: 13 residues. The V and J ends lost 6 bases and 3 bases respectively, with 11 bases between them. Here the CDR3 reads CASSADTKETQYF. CDR3 nucleotides: TGTGCCAGCAGCGCGGACACGAAAGAGACCCAGTACTTC.

The V call is TRBV5-4, the J call TRBJ2-1, with a weak D call TRBD2 (6 bases). V was cut by 7 bases and J by 9 bases, with 11 bases left in between. The length of the CDR3 is 11 residues. The germline V gene encodes CDR1 SGHNT and CDR2 YYREEE (reference sequence). Here the CDR3 DNA reads TGTGCCAGCTTGGGGCGGGGTGAGCAGTTCTTC. Translating gives CASLGRGEQFF.

The chain has TRBV10-3 and TRBJ2-5; D unresolved. With 2 bases removed from V and 3 bases from J, the gap between germline ends came to 7 bases. There are 13 residues in the CDR3. Germline lookup yields CDR1 ENHRY and CDR2 SYGVKD. CDR3 residues: CAISEGQKETQYF. The CDR3 DNA is TGTGCCATCAGTGAGGGCCAGAAAGAGACCCAGTACTTC.

For the CDR3, the DNA is TGTGCCTGGAGTCCCCCTCGGGATGGGCAGTACTTC. It yields the protein CAWSPPRDGQYF. The chain employs TRBV30 and TRBJ2-7, with a possible D match to TRBD2 (5 bases). Germline V gives CDR1 GTSNPN, CDR2 SVGIG (reference sequence). V lost 2 bases, J lost 9 bases, and 14 bases lay in between. This CDR3 has 12 amino acids.

In its sample, this clone was seen once. The chain combines TRBV28 with TRBJ1-2; 7 bases line up with TRBD1. Trimming cost V 2 bases and J 5 bases; bases outside gene matches: 5. Per the germline V gene, CDR1 is MDHEN and CDR2 is SYDVKM. This CDR3 region has 14 residues. CDR3: CASSLPPTGYGYTF. The CDR3 bases are TGTGCCAGCAGTTTACCCCCGACAGGGTATGGCTACACCTTC.

The rearrangement joins TRBV12-2 to TRBJ2-1; the table's D gene call, TRBD2, was not cross checked with the DNA. TRBV12-2 is a pseudogene segment. The CDR3 is 19 amino acids. Written as DNA, the CDR3 is TGTGCAAGTCGCTCAGGGGATCGGGAGGGGACGAGCTCCTACAATGAGCAGTTCTTC. Amino acid sequence: CASRSGDREGTSSYNEQFF.

This clone occurred a few times. The genes are TRBV9 and TRBJ2-1, with a possible D match to TRBD2 (7 bases). The V gene's germline CDR1 is SGDLS and CDR2 YYNGEE. CDR3 length: 16 residues. V shed 0 bases and J shed 5 bases, with 15 bases lying between them. CDR3 DNA sequence: TGTGCCAGCAGCGTAGCTCCGCGGGGGCCCGACAATGAGCAGTTCTTC. This codes for CASSVAPRGPDNEQFF.